The 21 T cell receptor beta chains below come from one sample, sequenced in a study of OX40 agonist ivuxolimab in advanced cancers. Assay: immunoSEQ multiplex PCR; the TCRdb copy retains only in-frame clones and omits some. Among tens of thousands of clones listed, around 84% were seen once. The starting material was CD4+ or CD8+ T cells sorted from blood, obtained in a trial of the OX40 agonist ivuxolimab. These TCRs come from an adult with an advanced solid tumor such as melanoma, head and neck, liver or kidney cancer.

The chain employs TRBV5-1 and TRBJ1-1, with D uncertain. V was pared by 4 bases and J by 0 bases, with 16 bases between. The CDR3 spans 16 residues. Germline CDR1 reads SGHRS; CDR2 reads YFSETQ. CDR3 sequence: CASSPGRGNMNTEAFF. The CDR3 DNA is TGCGCCAGCAGCCCCGGACGGGGAAACATGAACACTGAAGCTTTCTTT.

The chain recombines TRBV6-6 with TRBJ2-7; D perhaps matches TRBD1 (5 bases). CDR3 size: 11 residues. CDR1 MNHNY and CDR2 SVGAGI come from the germline V gene (reference sequence). V lost 2 bases and J 10 bases, leaving 9 bases between the germline ends. Here the CDR3 DNA reads TGTGCCAGCAGTTACCGAGACAGACAGTACTTC. Residues: CASSYRDRQYF.

The chain recombines TRBV4-1 with TRBJ2-1; D unresolved. Germline CDR1 and CDR2: MGHRA and YSYEKL. Trimming removed 5 bases at V and 4 bases at J, with 12 bases between. The CDR3 extends over 14 amino acids. CDR3 amino acids: CASSSPALYNEQFF. CDR3 DNA: TGCGCCAGCAGCTCCCCAGCCCTATACAATGAGCAGTTCTTC.

This clone was seen many times. The chain has TRBV13 and TRBJ1-4; 9 positions agree with TRBD1. CDR3 length: 16 amino acids. Germline-derived CDR1 and CDR2 are PRHDT and FYEKMQ (reference sequence). Trimming at V came to 4 bases and at J to 0 bases, leaving 3 bases not matched to a gene. As DNA, the CDR3 is TGTGCCAGCAGCTCGGGACAGGGAGCAACTAATGAAAAACTGTTTTTT. As protein: CASSSGQGATNEKLFF.

The chain recombines TRBV11-3 with TRBJ2-1, with D unclear. V shed 2 bases and J shed 5 bases, with 4 bases lying between them. Germline V gene sequence: CDR1 SGHNT, CDR2 YENEEA. CDR3 size: 12 residues. CDR3 DNA sequence: TGTGCCAGCAGCTTATTGGACAATGAGCAGTTCTTC. This gives the protein CASSLLDNEQFF. Complete variable domain (other parts from reference TRBV11-3 and TRBJ2-1): EAGVVQSPRYKIIEKKQPVAFWCNPISGHNTLYWYLQNLGQGPELLIRYENEEAVDDSQLPKDRFSAERLKGVDSTLKIQPAELGDSAVYLCASSLLDNEQFFGPGTRLTVL.

The chain has TRBV7-8 and TRBJ2-3; no reliable D call. The CDR3 totals 11 residues. V shed 0 bases and J shed 15 bases, with 10 bases lying between them. CDR1 is SGHVS and CDR2 is FQNEAQ in the germline V gene. CDR3 nucleotide sequence: TGTGCCAGCAGCTTAGCCCAGCACCAATATTTT. Translating it yields CASSLAQHQYF.

CDR3 DNA sequence: TGTGCCAGCAGCCTCAGGGGTTTGCGGGACACTGAAGCTTTCTTT. Protein product: CASSLRGLRDTEAFF. The V and J genes are TRBV14 and TRBJ1-1, with TRBD1 as a possible D gene (6 bases). Trimming took 4 bases from V and 3 from J, leaving 15 bases between them. The CDR3 is made up of 15 amino acids. Germline CDR1 is SGHDN and CDR2 is FVKESK.

This chain links TRBV6-1 with TRBJ1-1; no clear D. Trimming took off 7 bases at V and 1 base at J, with 13 bases between the two ends. This CDR3 is built from 14 residues. The V gene's germline CDR1 is MNHNS and CDR2 SASEGT. CDR3 in DNA: TGTGCCAGCATATTATCCAACGCGAACACTGAAGCTTTCTTT. Translated, it gives CASILSNANTEAFF.

This clone occurred once. The V and J genes are TRBV11-2 and TRBJ2-2; a possible D gene is TRBD2 (5 bases). Germline assignment: CDR1 SGHAT and CDR2 FQNNGV. The CDR3 is 15 amino acids. V was clipped by 4 bases and J by 6 bases, with 15 bases between them. The CDR3 is CASSSFGDYPGELFF. CDR3 DNA sequence: TGTGCCAGCAGCTCGTTCGGGGATTATCCCGGGGAGCTGTTTTTT.

The chain is built from TRBV19 and TRBJ1-6, with a weak D call TRBD1 (6 bases). Trimming left V 7 bases short and J 7 bases short, with 14 bases between. Per the germline V gene, CDR1 is LNHDA and CDR2 is SQIVND (reference sequence). The CDR3 extends over 14 amino acids. CDR3 sequence reads: CASKGVELNSPLHF. Here the CDR3 DNA reads TGTGCCAGTAAGGGGGTCGAATTGAATTCACCCCTCCACTTT.

This sequence joins TRBV7-9 and TRBJ2-3; tentative D call: TRBD2 (6 bases). The CDR3 sequence is 14 residues long. V shed 11 bases and J shed 0 bases, with 15 bases lying between them. CDR1 SEHNR and CDR2 FQNEAQ come from the germline V gene (reference sequence). DNA for the CDR3: TGTGCCTCGATTGGGGGGTTTAGCACAGATACGCAGTATTTT. Translating gives CASIGGFSTDTQYF.

The V and J genes are TRBV7-8 and TRBJ1-6, with 8 nucleotides matching TRBD1. V gave up 0 bases and J gave up 9 bases; unmatched junction bases: 4. The CDR3 consists of 15 residues. Germline CDR1 is SGHVS and CDR2 is FQNEAQ. In DNA, the CDR3 is TGTGCCAGCAGCTTAGCGGGACAGGTCACTTCACCCCTCCACTTT. This sequence encodes CASSLAGQVTSPLHF.

The rearrangement links TRBV4-2 to TRBJ2-5; D is unresolved. The CDR3 covers 16 residues. CDR1 and CDR2 from the germline V gene are LGHNA and YNFKEQ. V lost 1 base and J 3 bases, leaving 15 bases between the germline ends. CDR3 coding DNA: TGTGCCAGCAGCCAAGCCCTAGGACGACACGAAGAGACCCAGTACTTC. Residues: CASSQALGRHEETQYF.

The chain couples TRBV28 to TRBJ1-2; 7 bases are shared with TRBD1. The junction had 7 bases not matched to a gene; V was cut back by 5 bases and J by 4 bases. Germline values: CDR1 MDHEN, CDR2 SYDVKM. The CDR3 runs to 14 residues. The CDR3 protein is CASSAGQIFYGYTF. The DNA of the CDR3 is TGTGCCAGCAGTGCGGGACAGATTTTCTATGGCTACACCTTC.

The chain is built from TRBV28 and TRBJ2-3; 8 bases are shared with TRBD1. Germline CDR1 is MDHEN and CDR2 is SYDVKM. V gave up 3 bases and J gave up 6 bases; unmatched junction bases: 8. The CDR3 is made up of 15 amino acids. The CDR3 protein is CASSFGDRLVDTQYF. CDR3 DNA sequence: TGTGCCAGCAGTTTTGGGGACAGGCTTGTCGATACGCAGTATTTT.

The chain recombines TRBV28 with TRBJ2-2, with 7 positions matching TRBD1. V shed 4 bases and J 0 bases; nucleotides not matched to a gene: 5. This CDR3 spans 16 amino acids. CDR1 is MDHEN and CDR2 is SYDVKM in the germline V gene. The CDR3, as DNA: TGTGCCAGCAGTTACCCCGGGACAGCGAACACCGGGGAGCTGTTTTTT. Translation gives CASSYPGTANTGELFF.

The chain links TRBV6-6 to TRBJ1-2; 8 nucleotides line up with TRBD1. V was pared by 0 bases and J by 8 bases, with 11 bases of the junction left unmatched. Germline lookup yields CDR1 MNHNY and CDR2 SVGAGI (reference sequence). There are 16 residues in the CDR3. The CDR3 coding sequence is TGTGCCAGCAGTTACTCGACAGGACAGGGAGGAGGAGGCTACACCTTC. It translates to CASSYSTGQGGGGYTF.

This clone was detected only once. The CDR3 DNA is TGTGCCAGCAGGGACAGCAGGAGCTCTGGAAACACCATATATTTT. Protein: CASRDSRSSGNTIYF. The gene calls are TRBV28 and TRBJ1-3; maybe TRBD1 (6 bases). The CDR3 is made up of 15 amino acids. Germline CDR1 MDHEN, CDR2 SYDVKM. The V gene lost 6 bases and the J gene lost 0 bases, with 12 bases spanning the gap.

V is TRBV9 and J is TRBJ2-3; D is unclear. CDR1 is SGDLS and CDR2 is YYNGEE in the germline V gene. CDR3 length: 14 amino acids. V was clipped by 2 bases and J by 0 bases, with 7 bases between them. The CDR3 reads CASSVSPSTDTQYF. The CDR3 DNA reads TGTGCCAGCAGCGTTTCTCCGAGCACAGATACGCAGTATTTT.

This chain joins TRBV4-2 and TRBJ2-7; 9 nucleotides match TRBD1. The CDR3 has 15 residues. Germline V gene lookup returns CDR1 LGHNA and CDR2 YNFKEQ. The J segment lost 0 bases and the V segment lost 6 bases, leaving 6 bases of the junction unmatched. The DNA for the CDR3 is TGTGCCAGCAGACCGGACAGGGGTTCCTCCTACGAGCAGTACTTC. Amino acid sequence: CASRPDRGSSYEQYF.

The chain combines TRBV2 with TRBJ2-7, with D maybe TRBD2 (6 bases). Trimming cost V 6 bases and J 3 bases, with 15 bases left between them. Germline assignment: CDR1 SNHLY and CDR2 FYNNEI. The CDR3 totals 14 residues. CDR3 nucleotides: TGTGCCAGCAGAGAGACTAGTGGGAGCTACGAGCAGTACTTC. It specifies CASRETSGSYEQYF.